These 8 T cell receptor beta chains originate from one sample sequenced in a study of CD8+ T cells in alopecia areata. Following extraction, RNA underwent reverse transcription to cDNA, which served as the sequencing template. Some clones are missing from TCRdb's copy, which holds only in-frame ones; the method was immunoSEQ multiplex PCR. The table includes 110,000 to 150,000 clones, roughly 60% detected once. Source material: CD8+ T cells sorted from blood. These receptors were collected from a human donor in good health.

The V and J genes are TRBV6-4 and TRBJ2-3; D may be TRBD2 (6 bases). V lost 2 bases and J lost 4, with 16 bases in between. The CDR3 length is 16 residues. Germline assignment: CDR1 MRHNA and CDR2 SNTAGT. The CDR3 region is CASSDRAGMVADTQYF. CDR3 coding DNA: TGTGCCAGCAGTGACCGGGCGGGGATGGTGGCAGATACGCAGTATTTT.

This chain connects TRBV11-2 to TRBJ2-5; D unclear. CDR1 is SGHAT, CDR2 FQNNGV, per germline. V lost 2 bases and J lost 0, with 7 bases in between. The CDR3 extends over 14 amino acids. The DNA for the CDR3 is TGTGCCAGCAGCTTAAGTGGATACCAAGAGACCCAGTACTTC. Amino acid sequence: CASSLSGYQETQYF.

The genes are TRBV10-2 and TRBJ1-2; D not certain. V lost 0 bases to trimming and J lost 7 bases, with 9 bases between them. From germline, CDR1 is WSHSY and CDR2 SAAADI. This CDR3 region has 13 residues. CDR3 coding DNA: TGCGCCAGCAGTGAGTCCTCGACTTCTGGCTACACCTTC. This gives the protein CASSESSTSGYTF.

The rearrangement joins TRBV27 to TRBJ2-7; 8 nucleotides match TRBD2. V lost 6 bases to trimming and J lost 0 bases; unmatched junction nucleotides: 7. The CDR3 has 15 residues. Per the germline V gene, CDR1 is MNHEY and CDR2 is SMNVEV (reference sequence). DNA for the CDR3: TGTGCCAGCAGCAAGACTAGCGTAAGCTCCTACGAGCAGTACTTC. This encodes CASSKTSVSSYEQYF.

Of note for this clone: Other DNA sequences in this specimen translate into the identical CDR3. This chain connects TRBV9 to TRBJ2-2, with D unclear. Germline V gene lookup returns CDR1 SGDLS and CDR2 YYNGEE. Trimming pared 0 bases from V and 6 bases from J, leaving 6 bases between. The CDR3 is made up of 13 amino acids. The CDR3 DNA reads TGTGCCAGCAGCGTAGGCGGTTCCGGGGAGCTGTTTTTT. As protein: CASSVGGSGELFF.

The chain joins TRBV6-5 to TRBJ1-1, with 8 bases lining up with TRBD1. This CDR3 has 14 residues. The junction had 10 bases not matched to a gene; V was cut back by 2 bases and J by 11 bases. The germline V gene has CDR1 MNHEY and CDR2 SVGAGI. CDR3: CASSYEVQGAGAFF. Here the CDR3 DNA reads TGTGCCAGCAGTTACGAAGTCCAGGGGGCTGGGGCTTTCTTT.

V usage is TRBV4-2 and J usage is TRBJ2-7, with 9 nucleotides matching TRBD1. This CDR3 comprises 13 residues. Germline lookup yields CDR1 LGHNA and CDR2 YNFKEQ. J was trimmed by 5 bases and V by 6 bases; bases with no gene match: 5. The CDR3, as DNA: TGTGCCAGCAGTCCGGGACAGGGTAACGAGCAGTACTTC. Encoded protein: CASSPGQGNEQYF.

This chain uses TRBV6-1 with TRBJ2-7; D ambiguous. V lost 10 bases to trimming and J lost 2 bases, with 6 bases between them. Per germline, CDR1 MNHNS and CDR2 SASEGT. The CDR3 runs to 10 residues. CDR3 loop: CAIYTYEQYF. The CDR3 DNA reads TGTGCCATCTATACCTACGAGCAGTACTTC.